Described below is a single TCR beta chain sequence and its context. Profiling relied on immunoSEQ multiplex PCR, and the TCRdb table lists in-frame clones only, not all of them. Among roughly 300,000 clones listed, approximately 90% were seen once. In germline, CDR1 is ENHRY, CDR2 SYGVKD. V was clipped by 6 bases and J by 6 bases, with 17 bases between them. The CDR3 has 14 amino acids. These data come from a study of Ad26.COV2.S vaccination and SARS-CoV-2 variants. Study context: Administration of Ad26.COV2.S was intramuscular, either once or twice 56 days apart.

Described treatment: around 19 received Ad26.COV2.S at low or high dose, single or two shots; roughly five received placebo; per-sample allocation not given. At day 63 after the first vaccine or placebo injection, samples were drawn. Sample: peripheral blood, taken in a trial of Ad26.COV2.S vaccine versus placebo. V gene TRBV10-3 combines with J gene TRBJ1-2; possibly TRBD1 for D (6 bases). The clonotype originates from a person aged 18-60 years who received the Ad26.COV2.S COVID-19 vaccine or a placebo. The CDR3 sequence is CAISPTGLRNGYTF. DNA of the CDR3: TGTGCCATCAGCCCGACAGGCCTTAGGAATGGCTACACCTTC.